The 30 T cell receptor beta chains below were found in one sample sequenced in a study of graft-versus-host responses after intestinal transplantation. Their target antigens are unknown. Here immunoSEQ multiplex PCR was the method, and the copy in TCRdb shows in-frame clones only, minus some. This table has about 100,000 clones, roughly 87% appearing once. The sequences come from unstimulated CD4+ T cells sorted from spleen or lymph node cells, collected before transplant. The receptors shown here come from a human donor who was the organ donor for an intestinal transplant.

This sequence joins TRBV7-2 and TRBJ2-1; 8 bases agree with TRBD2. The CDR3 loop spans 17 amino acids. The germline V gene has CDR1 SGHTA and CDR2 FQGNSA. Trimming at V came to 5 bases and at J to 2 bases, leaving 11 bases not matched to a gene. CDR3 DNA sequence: TGTGCCAGCAGCCCCCAGATCGGCGGGGGGCCCTACAATGAGCAGTTCTTC. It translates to CASSPQIGGGPYNEQFF.

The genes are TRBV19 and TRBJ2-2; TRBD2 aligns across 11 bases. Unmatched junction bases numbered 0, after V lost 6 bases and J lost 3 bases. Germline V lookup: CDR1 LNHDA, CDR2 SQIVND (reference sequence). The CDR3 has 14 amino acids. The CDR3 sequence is CASRLAGDTGELFF. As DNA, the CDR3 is TGTGCCAGTAGACTAGCGGGGGACACCGGGGAGCTGTTTTTT.

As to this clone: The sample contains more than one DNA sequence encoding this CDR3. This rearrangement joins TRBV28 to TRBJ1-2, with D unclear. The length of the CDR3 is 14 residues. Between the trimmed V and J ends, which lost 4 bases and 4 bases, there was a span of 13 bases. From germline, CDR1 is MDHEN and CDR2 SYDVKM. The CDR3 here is CASSSSGRGYGYTF. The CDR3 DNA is TGTGCCAGCAGTTCATCAGGTCGGGGCTATGGCTACACCTTC.

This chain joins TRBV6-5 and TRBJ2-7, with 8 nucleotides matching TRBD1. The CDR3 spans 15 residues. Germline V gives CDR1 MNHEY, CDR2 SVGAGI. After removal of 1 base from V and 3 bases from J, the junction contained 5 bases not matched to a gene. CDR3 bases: TGTGCCAGCAGTTACTTAGAACAGGGGGACTACGAGCAGTACTTC. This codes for CASSYLEQGDYEQYF.

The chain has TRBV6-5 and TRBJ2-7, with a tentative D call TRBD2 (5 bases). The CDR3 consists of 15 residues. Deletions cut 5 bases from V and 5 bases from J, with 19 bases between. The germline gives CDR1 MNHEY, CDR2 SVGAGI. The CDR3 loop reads CASSRPGFPGNEQYF. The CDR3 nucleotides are TGTGCCAGCAGTCGCCCGGGATTTCCTGGCAACGAGCAGTACTTC.

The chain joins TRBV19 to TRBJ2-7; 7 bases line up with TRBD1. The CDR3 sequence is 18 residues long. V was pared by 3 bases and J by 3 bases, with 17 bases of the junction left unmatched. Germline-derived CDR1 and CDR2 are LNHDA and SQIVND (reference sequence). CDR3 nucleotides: TGTGCCAGTAGTATCTTGACAGGGACCACGGCCACCATCTACGAGCAGTACTTC. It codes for CASSILTGTTATIYEQYF.

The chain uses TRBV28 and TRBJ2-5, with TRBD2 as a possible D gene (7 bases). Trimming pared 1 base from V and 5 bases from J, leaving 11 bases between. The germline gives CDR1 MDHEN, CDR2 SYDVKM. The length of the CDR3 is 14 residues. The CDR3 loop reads CASSLSKGGETQYF. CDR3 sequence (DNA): TGTGCCAGCAGTTTATCCAAGGGGGGGGAGACCCAGTACTTC.

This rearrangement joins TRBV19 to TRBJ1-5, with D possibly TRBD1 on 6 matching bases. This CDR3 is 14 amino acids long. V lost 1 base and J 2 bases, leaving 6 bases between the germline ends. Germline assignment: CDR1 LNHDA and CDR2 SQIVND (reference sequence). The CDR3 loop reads CASSIGQGNQPQHF. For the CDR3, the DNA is TGTGCCAGTAGTATAGGACAGGGCAATCAGCCCCAGCATTTT.

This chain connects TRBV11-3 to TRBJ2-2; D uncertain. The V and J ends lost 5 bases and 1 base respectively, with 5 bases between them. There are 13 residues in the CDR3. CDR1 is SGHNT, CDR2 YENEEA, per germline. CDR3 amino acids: CASSQMNTGELFF. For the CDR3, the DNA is TGTGCCAGCAGCCAAATGAACACCGGGGAGCTGTTTTTT.

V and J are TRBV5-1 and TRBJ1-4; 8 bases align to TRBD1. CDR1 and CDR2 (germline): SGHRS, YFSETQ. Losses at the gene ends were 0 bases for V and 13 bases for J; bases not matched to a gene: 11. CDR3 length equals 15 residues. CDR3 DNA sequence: TGCGCCAGCAGCTTGGCCGTTGGACAGGGTGGTGGACTGTTTTTT. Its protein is CASSLAVGQGGGLFF.

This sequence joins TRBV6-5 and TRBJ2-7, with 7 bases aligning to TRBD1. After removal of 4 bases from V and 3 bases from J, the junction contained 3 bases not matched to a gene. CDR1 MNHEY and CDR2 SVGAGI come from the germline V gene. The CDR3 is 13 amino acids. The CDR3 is CASSSTGNYEQYF. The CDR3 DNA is TGTGCCAGCAGTTCGACAGGGAACTACGAGCAGTACTTC.

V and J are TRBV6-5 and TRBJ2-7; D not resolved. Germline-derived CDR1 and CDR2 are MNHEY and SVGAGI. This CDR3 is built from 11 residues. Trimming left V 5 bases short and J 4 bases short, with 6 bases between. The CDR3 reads CASSEAYEQYF. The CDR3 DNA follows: TGTGCCAGCAGTGAAGCTTACGAGCAGTACTTC.

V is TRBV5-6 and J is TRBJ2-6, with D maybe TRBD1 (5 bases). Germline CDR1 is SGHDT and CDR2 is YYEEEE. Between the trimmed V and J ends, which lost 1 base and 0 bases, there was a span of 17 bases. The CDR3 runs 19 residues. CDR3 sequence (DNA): TGTGCCAGCAGCTTGTTCCATCCAGGGTTCGGCTCTGGGGCCAACGTCCTGACTTTC. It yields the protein CASSLFHPGFGSGANVLTF.

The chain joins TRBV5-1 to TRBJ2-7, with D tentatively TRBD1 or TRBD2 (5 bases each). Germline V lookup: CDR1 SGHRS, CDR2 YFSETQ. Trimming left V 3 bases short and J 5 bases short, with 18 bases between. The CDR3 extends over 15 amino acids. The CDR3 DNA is TGCGCCAGCAGCTACCGGGACGGACATCGCCACGAGCAGTACTTC. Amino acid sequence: CASSYRDGHRHEQYF.

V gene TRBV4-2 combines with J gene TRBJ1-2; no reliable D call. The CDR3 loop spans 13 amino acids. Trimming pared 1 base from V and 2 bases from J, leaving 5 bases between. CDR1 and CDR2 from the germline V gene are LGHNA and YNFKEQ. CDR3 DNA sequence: TGTGCCAGCAGCCAAGCAATGAACTATGGCTACACCTTC. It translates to CASSQAMNYGYTF.

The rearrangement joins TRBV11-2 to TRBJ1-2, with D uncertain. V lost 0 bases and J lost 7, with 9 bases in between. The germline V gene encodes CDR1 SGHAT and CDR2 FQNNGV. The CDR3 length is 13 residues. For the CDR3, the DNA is TGTGCCAGCAGCTTAGAAGGTGGCAGTGGCTACACCTTC. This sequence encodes CASSLEGGSGYTF.

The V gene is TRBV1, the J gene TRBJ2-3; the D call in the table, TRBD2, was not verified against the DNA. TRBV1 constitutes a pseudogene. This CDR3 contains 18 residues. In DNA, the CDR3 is TGCACCAGCAGACAGAAGCGGGGGCTTTTTAGTAGCACAGATACGCAGTATTTT. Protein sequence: CTSRQKRGLFSSTDTQYF.

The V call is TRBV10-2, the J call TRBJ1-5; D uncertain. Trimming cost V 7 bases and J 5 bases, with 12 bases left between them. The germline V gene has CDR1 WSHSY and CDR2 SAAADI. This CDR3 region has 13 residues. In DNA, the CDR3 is TGCGCCAGCAAGTGGGGTTCCGATCAGCCCCAGCATTTT. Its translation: CASKWGSDQPQHF.

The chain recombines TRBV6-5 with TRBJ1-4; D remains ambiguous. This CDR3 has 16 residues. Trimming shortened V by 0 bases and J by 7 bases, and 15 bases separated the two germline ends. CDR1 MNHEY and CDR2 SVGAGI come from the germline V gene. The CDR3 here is CASSYSKAVGGEKLFF. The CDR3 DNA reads TGTGCCAGCAGTTACTCGAAGGCGGTTGGTGGTGAAAAACTGTTTTTT.

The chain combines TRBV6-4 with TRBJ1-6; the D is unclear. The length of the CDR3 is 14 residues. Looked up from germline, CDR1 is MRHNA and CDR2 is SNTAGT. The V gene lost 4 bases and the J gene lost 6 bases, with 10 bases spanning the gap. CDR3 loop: CASSAQAGNSPLHF. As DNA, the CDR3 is TGTGCCAGCAGTGCTCAGGCGGGTAATTCACCCCTCCACTTT.

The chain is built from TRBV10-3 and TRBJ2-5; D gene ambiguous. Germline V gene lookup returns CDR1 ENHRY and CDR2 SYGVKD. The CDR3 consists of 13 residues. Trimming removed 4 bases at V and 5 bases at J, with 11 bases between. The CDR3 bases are TGTGCCATCAGTGGGGGAATCGGGGAGACCCAGTACTTC. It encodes CAISGGIGETQYF.

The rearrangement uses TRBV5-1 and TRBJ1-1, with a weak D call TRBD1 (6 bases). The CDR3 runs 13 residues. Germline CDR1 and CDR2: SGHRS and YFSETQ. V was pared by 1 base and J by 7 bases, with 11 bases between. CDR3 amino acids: CASSLTGRVEAFF. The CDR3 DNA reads TGCGCCAGCAGCTTGACAGGGCGTGTTGAAGCTTTCTTT. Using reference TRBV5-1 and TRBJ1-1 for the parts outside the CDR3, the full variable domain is KAGVTQTPRYLIKTRGQQVTLSCSPISGHRSVSWYQQTPGQGLQFLFEYFSETQRNKGNFPGRFSGRQFSNSRSEMNVSTLELGDSALYLCASSLTGRVEAFFGQGTRLTVV.

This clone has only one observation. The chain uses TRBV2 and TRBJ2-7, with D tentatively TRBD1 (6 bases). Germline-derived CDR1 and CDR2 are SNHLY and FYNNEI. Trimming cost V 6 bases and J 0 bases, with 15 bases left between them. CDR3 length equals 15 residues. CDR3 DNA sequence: TGTGCCAGCAGACTGACAGGAACAGACTCCTACGAGCAGTACTTC. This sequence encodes CASRLTGTDSYEQYF.

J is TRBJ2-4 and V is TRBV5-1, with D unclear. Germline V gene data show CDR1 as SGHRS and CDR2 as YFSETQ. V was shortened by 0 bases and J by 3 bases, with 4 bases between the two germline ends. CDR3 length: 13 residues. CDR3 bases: TGCGCCAGCAGCTTGGGAGGCAAAAACATTCAGTACTTC. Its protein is CASSLGGKNIQYF. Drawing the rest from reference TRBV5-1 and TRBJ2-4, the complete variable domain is KAGVTQTPRYLIKTRGQQVTLSCSPISGHRSVSWYQQTPGQGLQFLFEYFSETQRNKGNFPGRFSGRQFSNSRSEMNVSTLELGDSALYLCASSLGGKNIQYFGAGTRLSVL.

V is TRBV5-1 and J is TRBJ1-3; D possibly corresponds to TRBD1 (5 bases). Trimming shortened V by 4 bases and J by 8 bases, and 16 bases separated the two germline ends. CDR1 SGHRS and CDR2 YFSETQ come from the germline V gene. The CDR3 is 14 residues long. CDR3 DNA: TGCGCCAGCAGCCCCGGGGGGGTTAAGTACACCATATATTTT. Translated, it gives CASSPGGVKYTIYF.

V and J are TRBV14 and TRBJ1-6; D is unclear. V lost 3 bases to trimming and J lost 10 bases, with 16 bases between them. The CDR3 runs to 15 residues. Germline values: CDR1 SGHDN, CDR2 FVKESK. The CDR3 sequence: CASSHAGGIRSPLHF. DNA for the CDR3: TGTGCCAGCAGCCATGCCGGAGGTATTAGGTCACCCCTCCACTTT.

CDR3 sequence reads: CASSIDPITGWSGYTF. CDR3 DNA: TGTGCCAGTAGTATAGATCCGATTACAGGCTGGAGTGGCTACACCTTC. The chain couples TRBV19 to TRBJ1-2, with TRBD1 as a possible D gene (5 bases). Germline loops: CDR1 LNHDA, CDR2 SQIVND (reference sequence). Trimming left V 0 bases short and J 7 bases short, with 18 bases between. The CDR3 totals 16 residues.

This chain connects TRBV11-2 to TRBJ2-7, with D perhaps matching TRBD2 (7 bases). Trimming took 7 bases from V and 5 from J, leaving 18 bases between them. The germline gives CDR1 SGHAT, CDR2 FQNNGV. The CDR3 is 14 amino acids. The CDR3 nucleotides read TGTGCCAGCACCCTACTAGGGGGGGCCCACGAGCAGTACTTC. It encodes CASTLLGGAHEQYF.

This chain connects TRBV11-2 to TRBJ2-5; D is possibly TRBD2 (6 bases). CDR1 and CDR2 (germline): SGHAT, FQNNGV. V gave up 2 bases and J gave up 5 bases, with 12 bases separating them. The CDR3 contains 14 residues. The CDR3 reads CASSLPLRGETQYF. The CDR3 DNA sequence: TGTGCCAGCAGCTTACCCCTCCGGGGGGAGACCCAGTACTTC.

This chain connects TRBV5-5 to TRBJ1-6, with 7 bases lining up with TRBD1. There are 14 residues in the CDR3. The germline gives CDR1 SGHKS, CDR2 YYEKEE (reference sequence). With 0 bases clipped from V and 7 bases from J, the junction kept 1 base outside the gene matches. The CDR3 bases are TGTGCCAGCAGCTTGGCAGGGGGAAATTCACCCCTCCACTTT. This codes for CASSLAGGNSPLHF. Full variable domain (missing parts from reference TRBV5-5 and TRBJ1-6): DAGVTQSPTHLIKTRGQQVTLRCSPISGHKSVSWYQQVLGQGPQFIFQYYEKEERGRGNFPDRFSARQFPNYSSELNVNALLLGDSALYLCASSLAGGNSPLHFGNGTRLTVT.